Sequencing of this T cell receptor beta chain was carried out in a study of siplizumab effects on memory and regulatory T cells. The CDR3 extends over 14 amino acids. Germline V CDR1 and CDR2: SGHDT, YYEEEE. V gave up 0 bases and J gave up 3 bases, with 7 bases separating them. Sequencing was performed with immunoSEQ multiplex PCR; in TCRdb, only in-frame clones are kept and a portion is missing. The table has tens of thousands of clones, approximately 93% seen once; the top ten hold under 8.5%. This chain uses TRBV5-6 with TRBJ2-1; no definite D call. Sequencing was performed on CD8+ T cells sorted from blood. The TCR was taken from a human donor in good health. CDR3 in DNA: TGTGCCAGCAGCTTGGTTTCTTACTACAATGAGCAGTTCTTC. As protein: CASSLVSYYNEQFF.